The source of this T cell receptor beta chain is a study of shared clonotypes between healthy human individuals. Points from the study as a whole: It was the non-shared clonotypes that had lower generation probabilities than clonotypes shared by all four donors.

This clone was seen only once. The antigen remains undetermined. This CDR3 is 18 amino acids long. V was pared by 2 bases and J by 2 bases, with 19 bases between. Germline CDR1 reads GTSNPN; CDR2 reads SVGIG (reference sequence). Only in-frame clones appear in the TCRdb table, and some are missing; sequencing was by immunoSEQ multiplex PCR. This sample has some 630,000 clones, with roughly 95% found just once. CD45RO-negative cells were positively selected for CCR7, leaving out terminally differentiated effector memory CD45RA+ cells. This TCR came from a woman between 25 and 40 years old in good health. The gene calls are TRBV30 and TRBJ1-6, with a possible D match to TRBD1 (6 bases). What was sequenced was naive CD8+ T cells sorted from blood. The CDR3 reads CAWSSPGHSSTYNSPLHF. The CDR3 DNA is TGTGCCTGGAGTTCGCCGGGACACTCTTCTACCTATAATTCACCCCTCCACTTT.